This entry describes one TCR beta chain. This clonotype has just a few counts. Its cognate antigen has yet to be identified. Nothing much larger sits one base from this clone, and base qualities are not available. The sample's time point label, decoded: patch test 1, 2 weeks after DPC sensitization. Reading the label with the study, this specimen's treatment or condition is: therapeutic diphenylcyclopropenone sensitization with weekly scalp DPC. At each patch-test visit, blood was drawn before the patch test was applied. To be eligible, patients had to be aged 18 to 70, diagnosed with alopecia and judged suitable for DPC therapy, while pregnant patients were excluded. Unfractionated whole blood was collected in Tempus Blood RNA tubes, and total RNA was extracted from that blood. V and J are truncated by 1 base and 0 bases respectively, leaving an intervening sequence of 13 bases. Based on the germline V gene, the CDR1 and CDR2 sequences are LGHNA and YNFKEQ. Spanning cysteine to phenylalanine, the CDR3 consists of 16 amino acids. Here the CDR3 DNA is all that survives: 48 bases in frame from base 1.

The data are from a study of human T cells and chemical hapten exposure listed by TCRdb under 2021. Background on the whole study: For sensitization, 2% DPC in acetone was applied to a roughly 2 cm by roughly 2 cm area of upper inner arm skin. The libraries were sequenced as a pool, and the TCR yield per sample differed mostly because of small variations in library volumes within the pool. In alopecia patients, the study followed how the peripheral blood TCR repertoire changed in vivo over primary and secondary sensitization to diphenylcyclopropenone (DPC), a hapten. Throughout the study period of about 23 weeks, patients also received therapeutic DPC doses to the scalp every week. Patch testing was done on the upper back using Finn chambers containing 0.01% DPC, and results were scored after 6 days according to International Contact Dermatitis Research Group standards. Most of the patients in the cohort were female, and the cohort covered alopecia areata with under or over 50% scalp involvement, alopecia totalis and alopecia universalis. For TCR sequencing, blood came from approximately 29 alopecia patients at anywhere from one to four time points (pre-sensitization, 2, 6 and 24 weeks). Blood was sampled from patients pre-sensitization (week 0) and at 2, 6 and about 24 weeks after DPC sensitization. What the authors observed across the whole study: Compared with pre-sensitization or healthy control sets, expanded TCRs formed significantly more large CDR3 similarity clusters, which is consistent with antigen-driven responses. Patch test score was positively correlated with the number of PT1 expanded TCRs, with significance at thresholds 8, 16 and 32 but not at 4. Because all patients had alopecia, a presumed autoimmune disease, the immune response of the patients might differ from that of healthy individuals. DPC sensitization did not change how many TCRs were above 1 in 1000 frequency, and no evidence was found of alterations in global repertoire structure. Repeated subsampling changed both the strength of the expansion versus patch-test correlation and the threshold at which the correlation became significant.

The protocol used for the library was RACE. Sequenced using a NextSeq 500. Library preparation attached unique molecular identifiers to individual cDNA molecules for quantitative, reproducible TCR counting. Both TCR alpha and TCR beta chains were sequenced from each blood RNA sample. The original pipeline was this. Samples had a median of around 92,000 TCRs, with a range from roughly 20,000 to 690,600. The Decombinator software suite was used to annotate the V, J and CDR3 of the TCR reads. For the PS versus PT1 abundance plots, all samples were subsampled to the same number of TCRs (28,000). Expanded TCRs were defined as absent before sensitization and observed at least eight times at the 2-week time point. TCRdb's own reprocessing of the public reads used fastp at Q25 and MiXCR and kept productive beta chains. Every CDR3 protein is listed once, alongside the most common genes and DNA of its rows. TCRdb's processing, not the authors', yielded these V and J calls. In all, the sample holds fewer than 500,000 distinct CDR3 sequences, and around 5% of those were seen once. The top ten clones comprise about 2.2% of the sample.

This sequence originates from a woman aged 45-65 years with alopecia areata. Some clones in this sample may be carry-over from other donors' samples. Recombination joined TRBV4-2 with TRBJ2-7; no D gene is confidently identified. This specimen was whole blood, taken in connection with sensitization to the hapten diphenylcyclopropenone (DPC). The DNA is as follows: TGTGCCAGCAGCCAAGGACCGGCCGTTAGCTCCTACGAGCAGTACTTC. Its coded protein is CASSQGPAVSSYEQYF.